The T cell receptor (beta chain) described here comes from a study of human T cells and chemical hapten exposure. The authors extracted total RNA from unfractionated whole blood. This clonotype was detected only a few times. The V gene lost 3 bases and the J gene lost 0 bases, with 9 bases spanning the gap. The CDR3 length is 14 residues. CDR1 and CDR2 from the germline V gene are DFQATT and SNEGSKA (reference sequence). TCRdb recomputed calls from the 5' RACE reads with MiXCR, one row per CDR3 protein. Altogether approximately 80,000 distinct CDR3 sequences are present, approximately 15% being singletons, with the ten largest covering under 7.5%.

The chain has TRBV20-1 and TRBJ2-1; TRBD2 might be the D (5 bases). The source is a female donor in good health. CDR3 in DNA: TGCAGTGCTAGTCCGGGGAGCTCCTACAATGAGCAGTTCTTC. It yields the protein CSASPGSSYNEQFF.